This T cell receptor beta chain was documented in a study of T-cell reconstitution after alpha-beta-depleted transplantation in children. Study-wide results and caveats: Surviving recipient T cells and intrathymic progenitors accounted for some patients' high TCRbeta diversity at day 60. Several hundred graft clones that had expanded were reportedly the source of alpha-beta T cells about two months after transplant. The authors attributed T-cell counts and diversity one year after transplant mostly to newly produced T cells.

Germline-derived CDR1 and CDR2 are KGHSH and LQKENI. Trimming pared 9 bases from V and 1 base from J, leaving 9 bases between. The CDR3 contains 12 residues. This clonotype appeared a single time. Its specificity is not known. A TCRbeta library incorporating unique molecular identifiers was prepared. In TCRdb, the PCR reads were re-called with MiXCR into one record per CDR3 protein. In the table there are some 830,000 distinct CDR3 sequences, 15% to 20% of which are singletons. The origin of this receptor is a male patient between 5 and 17 years old who had a stem cell transplant for acute lymphoblastic leukemia, so the T cells may come from the graft donor. V usage is TRBV18 and J usage is TRBJ1-1, with unresolved D. This sample comprised PBMCs, mostly from graft donor cells, obtained 360 days after TCRalphabeta/CD19-depleted stem cell transplant. Here the CDR3 DNA reads TGTGCCAGTTCGACAACGAACACTGAAGCTTTCTTT. As protein: CASSTTNTEAFF. Using reference TRBV18 and TRBJ1-1 for the parts outside the CDR3, the full variable domain is NAGVMQNPRHLVRRRGQEARLRCSPMKGHSHVYWYRQLPEEGLKFMVYLQKENIIDESGMPKERFSAEFPKEGPSILRIQQVVRGDSAAYFCASSTTNTEAFFGQGTRLTVV.